A selection of T cell receptor beta chains follows, all from one sample in a study of blood T cell repertoires in COVID-19. Sequenced by immunoSEQ multiplex PCR; TCRdb stores in-frame clones only, minus some. The sample lists nearly 110,000 clones; 80% to 95% were seen once. The sequencing sample was made of peripheral blood. All receptors come from a woman aged 25 to 39 with acute or convalescent COVID-19. Each CDR3 is given with its conserved first and last residue. The D gene is left open where the match is weak. Size tells how often a clone was seen (once, few, many) or the class of an expanded clone, and some rows leave it out.

cdr3_nt: TGTGCCATCAGCCCACAGGGGGCGGACTATGGCTACACCTTC; cdr3_aa: CAISPQGADYGYTF; v_call: TRBV10-3; clone_size: NA; d_call: TRBD1; j_call: TRBJ1-2
cdr3_nt: TGCAGCGTTGCCCAGGGGGATGGCTACGAGCAGTACTTC; cdr3_aa: CSVAQGDGYEQYF; v_call: TRBV29-1; clone_size: NA; d_call: TRBD1; j_call: TRBJ2-7
cdr3_nt: TGTGCCAGCAGTGAATCGGGGGGGCGCAACTATGGCTACACCTTC; cdr3_aa: CASSESGGRNYGYTF; v_call: TRBV2; clone_size: once; d_call: NA; j_call: TRBJ1-2
cdr3_nt: TGCGCCAGCAGCCAAGGGACAGCGTCTTACGAGCAGTACTTC; cdr3_aa: CASSQGTASYEQYF; v_call: TRBV4-3; clone_size: NA; d_call: NA; j_call: TRBJ2-7
cdr3_nt: TGTGCCAGCAGTCGGACAGGGGGCTACACCTTC; cdr3_aa: CASSRTGGYTF; v_call: TRBV2; clone_size: NA; d_call: TRBD1; j_call: TRBJ1-2
cdr3_nt: TGTGCCAGCAGCTTGACACCTAACTATGGCTACACCTTC; cdr3_aa: CASSLTPNYGYTF; v_call: TRBV6-2/TRBV6-3; clone_size: NA; d_call: NA; j_call: TRBJ1-2
cdr3_nt: TGTGCCAGCAGCTTGGGGCAGAACTATGGCTACACCTTC; cdr3_aa: CASSLGQNYGYTF; v_call: TRBV13; clone_size: NA; d_call: NA; j_call: TRBJ1-2
cdr3_nt: TGTGCCAGCAGCTCCCAAGGAGGGAACACCGGGGAGCTGTTTTTT; cdr3_aa: CASSSQGGNTGELFF; v_call: TRBV7-2; clone_size: few; d_call: NA; j_call: TRBJ2-2
cdr3_nt: TGTGCCAGCAGCACTACTTCGGTGCACTACGAGCAGTACTTC; cdr3_aa: CASSTTSVHYEQYF; v_call: TRBV27; clone_size: NA; d_call: NA; j_call: TRBJ2-7
cdr3_nt: TGCAGCTCAGAGGGCCGATACAATGAGCAGTTCTTC; cdr3_aa: CSSEGRYNEQFF; v_call: TRBV29-1; clone_size: NA; d_call: NA; j_call: TRBJ2-1
cdr3_nt: TGTGCCAGCAGCGTAAAGCCCACCGGCGGGGAAAAACTGTTTTTT; cdr3_aa: CASSVKPTGGEKLFF; v_call: TRBV9; clone_size: NA; d_call: NA; j_call: TRBJ1-4
cdr3_nt: TGTGCCAGCAGCGCCAGGACAGGGATCTACAATGAGCAGTTCTTC; cdr3_aa: CASSARTGIYNEQFF; v_call: TRBV9; clone_size: NA; d_call: TRBD1; j_call: TRBJ2-1
cdr3_nt: TGTGCCAGCAGCCCTGGACTAGCCCATAGCACAGATACGCAGTATTTT; cdr3_aa: CASSPGLAHSTDTQYF; v_call: TRBV7-6; clone_size: NA; d_call: TRBD2; j_call: TRBJ2-3
cdr3_nt: TGTGCCAGCAGCTCGGGATCCCAAGGGTACAGGGGCTATGGCTACACCTTC; cdr3_aa: CASSSGSQGYRGYGYTF; v_call: TRBV13; clone_size: NA; d_call: TRBD1; j_call: TRBJ1-2
cdr3_nt: TGTGCCAGCAGCCCCCGCGTCGGGGTCGAAGAGACCCAGTACTTC; cdr3_aa: CASSPRVGVEETQYF; v_call: TRBV9; clone_size: once; d_call: NA; j_call: TRBJ2-5
cdr3_nt: TGTGCCTCAAGATTGGGGACTGACCAGAATGAGCAGTTCTTC; cdr3_aa: CASRLGTDQNEQFF; v_call: TRBV2; clone_size: NA; d_call: NA; j_call: TRBJ2-1
cdr3_nt: TGCGCCAGCAGGTCTACACAGGGGCGTGAGGATGGCTACACCTTC; cdr3_aa: CASRSTQGREDGYTF; v_call: TRBV5-1; clone_size: NA; d_call: TRBD1; j_call: TRBJ1-2
cdr3_nt: TGTGCCAGCAGTTTGGGGGGATACGCGACTGAAGCTTTCTTT; cdr3_aa: CASSLGGYATEAFF; v_call: TRBV27; clone_size: NA; d_call: NA; j_call: TRBJ1-1
cdr3_nt: TGCGCCAGCAGCCTTCACCGTGTCGGGACTAGCGGGTTAGAGACCCAGTACTTC; cdr3_aa: CASSLHRVGTSGLETQYF; v_call: TRBV5-1; clone_size: NA; d_call: TRBD2; j_call: TRBJ2-5
cdr3_nt: TGCGCCAGCAGCTTGGCCGTACTAGCTGGGGGTGATGAGCAGTTCTTC; cdr3_aa: CASSLAVLAGGDEQFF; v_call: TRBV5-1; clone_size: NA; d_call: NA; j_call: TRBJ2-1
cdr3_nt: TGTGCCAGCAAACAGGGTAATTCACCCCTCCACTTT; cdr3_aa: CASKQGNSPLHF; v_call: TRBV28; clone_size: NA; d_call: NA; j_call: TRBJ1-6
cdr3_nt: TGTGCCAGCAGTAGGCAGGGGGCCAGATATGGCTACACCTTC; cdr3_aa: CASSRQGARYGYTF; v_call: TRBV6-5; clone_size: once; d_call: TRBD1; j_call: TRBJ1-2
cdr3_nt: TGTGCCAGCAGTGCAAAATATGGCTACACCTTC; cdr3_aa: CASSAKYGYTF; v_call: TRBV2; clone_size: NA; d_call: NA; j_call: TRBJ1-2
cdr3_nt: TGTGCCAGCAGCTTCGGGACAGTCGGTGAGCAGTTCTTC; cdr3_aa: CASSFGTVGEQFF; v_call: TRBV7-3; clone_size: NA; d_call: TRBD1; j_call: TRBJ2-1
cdr3_nt: TGTGCCAGCAGCTTCCCCCTCGGCGGGGCTGGGATCAATGAGCAGTTCTTC; cdr3_aa: CASSFPLGGAGINEQFF; v_call: TRBV7-2; clone_size: NA; d_call: NA; j_call: TRBJ2-1
cdr3_nt: TGTGCCAGCAGCGTAGGTTCCGAGGGCGGGGTGTTTTTT; cdr3_aa: CASSVGSEGGVFF; v_call: TRBV9; clone_size: NA; d_call: NA; j_call: TRBJ1-4
cdr3_nt: TGTGCCAGCAGCAAAGGGGGTGGGGGCGGACAGCCCCAGCATTTT; cdr3_aa: CASSKGGGGGQPQHF; v_call: TRBV25-1; clone_size: once; d_call: NA; j_call: TRBJ1-5
cdr3_nt: TGTGCCAGCAGTACTTGGGACACGAGCTCCTATAATTCACCCCTCCACTTT; cdr3_aa: CASSTWDTSSYNSPLHF; v_call: TRBV6-2/TRBV6-3; clone_size: NA; d_call: NA; j_call: TRBJ1-6
cdr3_nt: TGTGCCACCTCAGGAGGGGCCGGACAGGGGGATTCACCCCTCCACTTT; cdr3_aa: CATSGGAGQGDSPLHF; v_call: TRBV19; clone_size: NA; d_call: TRBD1; j_call: TRBJ1-6
cdr3_nt: TGTGCCAGCAGCCCAGACCAAGAAACAGGGGAACACAATCAGCCCCAGCATTTT; cdr3_aa: CASSPDQETGEHNQPQHF; v_call: TRBV7-6; clone_size: NA; d_call: TRBD1; j_call: TRBJ1-5
cdr3_nt: TGCAGCGTGAGGACAGGGAATCAGCCCCAGCATTTT; cdr3_aa: CSVRTGNQPQHF; v_call: TRBV29-1; clone_size: NA; d_call: TRBD1; j_call: TRBJ1-5
cdr3_nt: TGCGCCAGCAGCCAAGATTGGTTAGCGGGCCCCTACAATGAGCAGTTCTTC; cdr3_aa: CASSQDWLAGPYNEQFF; v_call: TRBV4-3; clone_size: NA; d_call: TRBD2; j_call: TRBJ2-1
cdr3_nt: TGTGCCAGCAGTTACACAGGGGACCTCTACGAGCAGTACTTC; cdr3_aa: CASSYTGDLYEQYF; v_call: TRBV28; clone_size: NA; d_call: TRBD1; j_call: TRBJ2-7
cdr3_nt: TGTGCCATCAGTGAGAATATAGGGGCCCAACGCTCCCGCGAGCAGTACTTC; cdr3_aa: CAISENIGAQRSREQYF; v_call: TRBV10-3; clone_size: NA; d_call: NA; j_call: TRBJ2-7
cdr3_nt: TGTGCCAGCCAGTCTCCCCGACAGGGGAGCACCTACGAGCAGTACTTC; cdr3_aa: CASQSPRQGSTYEQYF; v_call: TRBV28; clone_size: NA; d_call: TRBD1; j_call: TRBJ2-7
cdr3_nt: TGTGCCAGCAGCGTACCTAGCGGGGGGGCCCTGGAGCAGTTCTTC; cdr3_aa: CASSVPSGGALEQFF; v_call: TRBV9; clone_size: NA; d_call: TRBD2; j_call: TRBJ2-1
cdr3_nt: TGTGCCAGCAGGAAAATAGAGACAGGGAACTATGGCTACACCTTC; cdr3_aa: CASRKIETGNYGYTF; v_call: TRBV7-2; clone_size: NA; d_call: TRBD1; j_call: TRBJ1-2
cdr3_nt: TGTGCCAGCAGGGAGGTAGGGATTGAGGCTGGCTACACCTTC; cdr3_aa: CASREVGIEAGYTF; v_call: TRBV19; clone_size: NA; d_call: NA; j_call: TRBJ1-2
cdr3_nt: TGTGCCAGCAGCTTAGATCGAGGACAGGGGGCCGTCAAAAACATTCAGTACTTC; cdr3_aa: CASSLDRGQGAVKNIQYF; v_call: TRBV11-2; clone_size: NA; d_call: TRBD1; j_call: TRBJ2-4
cdr3_nt: TGTGCCAGCAGCGCCATTGGAGGGACAGATACGCAGTATTTT; cdr3_aa: CASSAIGGTDTQYF; v_call: TRBV9; clone_size: once; d_call: NA; j_call: TRBJ2-3
cdr3_nt: TGTGCCAGCAGCTTGGGCGGGAACTATGGCTACACCTTC; cdr3_aa: CASSLGGNYGYTF; v_call: TRBV5-6; clone_size: NA; d_call: NA; j_call: TRBJ1-2
cdr3_nt: TGCAGTGCTAGTGGGGGACAGAATAGCTATGGCTACACCTTC; cdr3_aa: CSASGGQNSYGYTF; v_call: TRBV20-1; clone_size: NA; d_call: TRBD1; j_call: TRBJ1-2
cdr3_nt: TGTGCCAGCAGCTCGACAGGGTTCCGTAATTCACCCCTCCACTTT; cdr3_aa: CASSSTGFRNSPLHF; v_call: TRBV7-2; clone_size: NA; d_call: TRBD1; j_call: TRBJ1-6
cdr3_nt: TGTGCCAGCAGCCAGTTGGGACAGGGATGGAACACTGAAGCTTTCTTT; cdr3_aa: CASSQLGQGWNTEAFF; v_call: TRBV14; clone_size: NA; d_call: TRBD1; j_call: TRBJ1-1
cdr3_nt: TGCGCCAGCAAAAAGACAGGGACCACTGAAGCTTTCTTT; cdr3_aa: CASKKTGTTEAFF; v_call: TRBV10-2; clone_size: once; d_call: TRBD1; j_call: TRBJ1-1
cdr3_nt: TGTGCCAGCAGCGAGTCTGGGACAGGGGAACAGCCCCAGCATTTT; cdr3_aa: CASSESGTGEQPQHF; v_call: TRBV9; clone_size: NA; d_call: TRBD1; j_call: TRBJ1-5
cdr3_nt: TGTGCCAGCAGCCTCGGACAGGGGGCACAGCCCCAGCATTTT; cdr3_aa: CASSLGQGAQPQHF; v_call: TRBV7-8; clone_size: NA; d_call: TRBD1; j_call: TRBJ1-5
cdr3_nt: TGTGCCAGCTCAAACAGTCCGGACAGGGGGCTCGGCTACACCTTC; cdr3_aa: CASSNSPDRGLGYTF; v_call: TRBV18; clone_size: NA; d_call: TRBD1; j_call: TRBJ1-2
cdr3_nt: TGTGCCAGCAGCGTACCAGGGGGAGGTAGAAACACCATATATTTT; cdr3_aa: CASSVPGGGRNTIYF; v_call: TRBV9; clone_size: NA; d_call: TRBD1; j_call: TRBJ1-3
cdr3_nt: TGTGCCAGCAGCTCGTCGGCGGGACTAGCGTACTTGGAGCAGTACTTC; cdr3_aa: CASSSSAGLAYLEQYF; v_call: TRBV13; clone_size: NA; d_call: TRBD2; j_call: TRBJ2-7
cdr3_nt: TGTGCCACCAGTGATTTTCGGGGGGGGAGCACAGATACGCAGTATTTT; cdr3_aa: CATSDFRGGSTDTQYF; v_call: TRBV24-1; clone_size: NA; d_call: TRBD2; j_call: TRBJ2-3
cdr3_nt: TGCGCCAGCAGCCTAGGGACAGGGGAAAGCTTTGGCTACACCTTC; cdr3_aa: CASSLGTGESFGYTF; v_call: TRBV5-1; clone_size: NA; d_call: TRBD1; j_call: TRBJ1-2
cdr3_nt: TGTGCTAGTGGTTTGGTGTGGAGGCGGGGGGCTGCCATGAACACCGGGGAGCTGTTTTTT; cdr3_aa: CASGLVWRRGAAMNTGELFF; v_call: TRBV12-5; clone_size: NA; d_call: TRBD2; j_call: TRBJ2-2
cdr3_nt: TGTGCCAGCAGCGCCAGGGAGGATCAGCCCCAGCATTTT; cdr3_aa: CASSAREDQPQHF; v_call: TRBV6-2/TRBV6-3; clone_size: NA; d_call: NA; j_call: TRBJ1-5
cdr3_nt: TGTGCCAGTAGTATATACAGGGATAGCACTGAAGCTTTCTTT; cdr3_aa: CASSIYRDSTEAFF; v_call: TRBV19; clone_size: NA; d_call: NA; j_call: TRBJ1-1